The present T cell receptor (beta chain) was sequenced within a study of early T cells in non-severe SARS-CoV-2 infection. Study information: Bulk RNA taken from unsorted whole blood was sequenced, leaving chains unpaired.

This CDR3 has 13 amino acids. V was trimmed by 6 bases and J by 12 bases, leaving 18 bases between them. As part of library construction, unique molecular identifiers were attached to individual cDNA molecules. TCRdb re-called the 5' RACE reads with MiXCR, one entry per CDR3 protein. The sample carries approximately 34,000 distinct CDR3 sequences, approximately 7.2% recorded once. The table lists this clonotype with many counts. V usage is TRBV12-3 or TRBV12-4 and J usage is TRBJ2-1; D tentatively reads TRBD1 or TRBD2 (5 bases each). This TCR was sampled from an adult who was a healthcare worker with PCR-confirmed SARS-CoV-2 infection or an uninfected control (not recorded which). The sequences come from whole blood, collected at baseline. The chain's CDR3 is CASSRGLRGAQFF. DNA of the CDR3: TGTGCCAGCAGCCGGGGCTTAAGAGGTGCGCAGTTCTTC.